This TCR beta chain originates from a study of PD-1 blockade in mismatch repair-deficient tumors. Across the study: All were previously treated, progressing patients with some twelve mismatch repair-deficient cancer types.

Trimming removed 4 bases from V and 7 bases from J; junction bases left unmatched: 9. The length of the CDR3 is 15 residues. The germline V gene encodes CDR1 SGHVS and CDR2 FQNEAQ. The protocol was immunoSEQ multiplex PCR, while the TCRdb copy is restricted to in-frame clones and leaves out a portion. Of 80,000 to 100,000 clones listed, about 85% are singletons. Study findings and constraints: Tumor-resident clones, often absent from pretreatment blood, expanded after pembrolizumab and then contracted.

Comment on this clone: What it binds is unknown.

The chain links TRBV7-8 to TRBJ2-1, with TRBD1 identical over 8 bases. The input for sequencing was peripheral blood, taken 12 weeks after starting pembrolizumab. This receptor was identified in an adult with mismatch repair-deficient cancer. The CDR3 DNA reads TGTGCCAGCAGCTCTACCGGGACAGGAATGAATGAGCAGTTCTTC. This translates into CASSSTGTGMNEQFF.